A selection of T cell receptor beta chains follows, all from one sample in a study of blood T cell repertoires in COVID-19. Only in-frame clones appear in the TCRdb table, and some are missing; sequencing was by immunoSEQ multiplex PCR. Of over 150,000 clones listed, 60% to 85% are singletons. Sequencing was performed on peripheral blood. The receptors originated from a man aged 65 to 85 with acute or convalescent COVID-19. The CDR3 runs from the conserved cysteine through the conserved F or W. A D gene is named only where the DNA matches it firmly. The size field is filled for only some rows; it gives once, few, many or a size class.

D gene,J gene,clone size,V gene,CDR3 DNA,CDR3 protein
TRBD1,TRBJ1-3,few,TRBV7-2,TGTGCCAGCAGCTCCACCGGGACAGGGCACACCATATATTTT,CASSSTGTGHTIYF
TRBD2,TRBJ2-7,.,TRBV29-1,TGCAGCGCCAGGGGACTAGCGGGTCTCTACGAGCAGTACTTC,CSARGLAGLYEQYF
.,TRBJ2-1,.,TRBV5-4,TGTGCCAGCAGCTCCACCTATCTTGAGCAGTTCTTC,CASSSTYLEQFF
.,TRBJ2-5,.,TRBV5-1,TGCGCCAGCAGCTTGGTTTCCAGTCAAGAGACCCAGTACTTC,CASSLVSSQETQYF
.,TRBJ2-5,.,TRBV5-1,TGCGCCAGCACCGGCAGTTTAGCGTCCCGGGAGACCCAGTACTTC,CASTGSLASRETQYF
.,TRBJ1-2,once,TRBV6-5,TGTGCCAGCAGGGGGACACTCACTAACTATGGCTACACCTTC,CASRGTLTNYGYTF
TRBD2,TRBJ2-7,.,TRBV2,TGTGCCAGCCTACTAGCGGGGGGACTCAGCTCCTACGAGCAGTACTTC,CASLLAGGLSSYEQYF
TRBD1,TRBJ1-2,.,TRBV24-1,TGTGCCACCAGTGATTCTAGGACAGGGAAGGCTGGCTACACCTTC,CATSDSRTGKAGYTF
TRBD1,TRBJ1-2,.,TRBV30,TGTGCCTGGGAACCCGGGACAGCCTATGGCTACACCTTC,CAWEPGTAYGYTF
.,TRBJ2-2,.,TRBV9,TGTGCCAGCAGCGTAGGTTTTACGAACACCGGGGAGCTGTTTTTT,CASSVGFTNTGELFF
.,TRBJ2-3,once,TRBV12-3/TRBV12-4,TGTGCCAGCACCTACTACACAGATACGCAGTATTTT,CASTYYTDTQYF
TRBD1,TRBJ2-5,.,TRBV9,TGTGCCAGCAGCCCAGGACAGGGAGGAGAGACCCAGTACTTC,CASSPGQGGETQYF
TRBD2,TRBJ2-3,.,TRBV4-3,TGCGCCAGCAGCCAAGAACTAGCGGGACCCGGAGGCACGCAGTATTTT,CASSQELAGPGGTQYF
TRBD1,TRBJ1-5,.,TRBV7-2,TGTGCCAGCAGCATGGACAGGAATCAGCCCCAGCATTTT,CASSMDRNQPQHF
.,TRBJ1-6,.,TRBV28,TGTGCCAGCAGTTTCCCGACAGGTGCACCCCTCCACTTT,CASSFPTGAPLHF
.,TRBJ2-3,once,TRBV2,TGTGCCAGCAGTGAAGCCCTGAGCACAGATACGCAGTATTTT,CASSEALSTDTQYF
TRBD1,TRBJ1-1,.,TRBV5-1,TGCGCCAGCAGCTTGGGACAGGGGGCAAGGGTTGACACTGAAGCTTTCTTT,CASSLGQGARVDTEAFF
.,TRBJ2-1,.,TRBV5-1,TGCGCCAGCATGCCGGGGGGCGGGTACAATGAGCAGTTCTTC,CASMPGGGYNEQFF
TRBD1,TRBJ1-5,.,TRBV2,TGTGCCAGCAGGCTGACAGGGTATCGGCAGCCCCAGCATTTT,CASRLTGYRQPQHF
TRBD2,TRBJ2-1,few,TRBV29-1,TGCAGCGTTGAGGGACTAGCGGGCGCCGATGAGCAGTTCTTC,CSVEGLAGADEQFF
.,TRBJ2-7,.,TRBV30,TGTGCCTGGAAATCCTTAAACAGGGTATACGAGCAGTACTTC,CAWKSLNRVYEQYF
TRBD2,TRBJ2-3,.,TRBV27,TGTGCCAGCAGTTTATTAAGCGGGGCAGGCACAGATACGCAGTATTTT,CASSLLSGAGTDTQYF
TRBD1,TRBJ2-5,.,TRBV24-1,TGTGCCACCAGTGAACCCGGGACAGTCCAAGAGACCCAGTACTTC,CATSEPGTVQETQYF
TRBD1,TRBJ1-1,.,TRBV9,TGTGCCAGCAGCGATGGACAGGGGGGCACTGAAGCTTTCTTT,CASSDGQGGTEAFF
TRBD1,TRBJ1-1,.,TRBV6-1,TGTGCCAGCAGTGAGCACAGGGGAGTGCGCACTGAAGCTTTCTTT,CASSEHRGVRTEAFF
TRBD1,TRBJ1-1,.,TRBV30,TGTGCCTGGACCTCGCCAAGGACAGGGGGCAGGAACACTGAAGCTTTCTTT,CAWTSPRTGGRNTEAFF
.,TRBJ1-2,.,TRBV10-3,TGTGCCATCAGTGAGTCCCTGGGGGGTCAGGCCGTACACTATGGCTACACCTTC,CAISESLGGQAVHYGYTF
TRBD1,TRBJ1-1,.,TRBV2,TGTGCCAGCAATACCGGGACAGGGAACCCGAACACTGAAGCTTTCTTT,CASNTGTGNPNTEAFF
.,TRBJ2-1,.,TRBV5-4,TGTGCCAGCAGCTTGGGACAGAGCTCCTACAATGAGCAGTTCTTC,CASSLGQSSYNEQFF
.,TRBJ1-1,.,TRBV7-2,TGTGCCAGCAGCCAGAGATCAGGGAACACTGAAGCTTTCTTT,CASSQRSGNTEAFF
TRBD2,TRBJ2-7,.,TRBV7-2,TGTGCCAGCAGCTTAGCACTAGCGGGAGGGCCAACCTCCTACGAGCAGTACTTC,CASSLALAGGPTSYEQYF
.,TRBJ2-7,many,TRBV28,TGTGCCAGCAGGAAGGACGGGACACCTATAAGGGAGCAGTACTTC,CASRKDGTPIREQYF
.,TRBJ1-5,.,TRBV10-3,TGTGCCATCAGTGAGACGCAGGGTGGCGATCAGCCCCAGCATTTT,CAISETQGGDQPQHF
.,TRBJ1-2,.,TRBV5-6,TGTGCCAGCAGCACTCCCCCGGGGGACTATGGCTACACCTTC,CASSTPPGDYGYTF
TRBD2,TRBJ2-1,.,TRBV2,TGTGCCAGCAGGAGCGGACTAGCGGCTGGTAATGAGCAGTTCTTC,CASRSGLAAGNEQFF
.,TRBJ2-3,.,TRBV5-6,TGTGCCAGCAGCTTGGCCCTGCTAGGGGGCACAGATACGCAGTATTTT,CASSLALLGGTDTQYF
.,TRBJ1-5,.,TRBV10-3,TGTGCCATCAGTCTGGGCGGGGTTTTGAGCAATCAGCCCCAGCATTTT,CAISLGGVLSNQPQHF
TRBD1,TRBJ1-1,few,TRBV19,TGTGCCAGTAAGAGGGGGAACAGGGGAATGAACACTGAAGCTTTCTTT,CASKRGNRGMNTEAFF
TRBD1,TRBJ2-7,once,TRBV24-1,TGTGCCACCAGTGATCGGACAGGGGCCGTTTACGAGCAGTACTTC,CATSDRTGAVYEQYF
.,TRBJ1-6,.,TRBV5-4,TGTGCCAGCAGCTTGGTGGAGGGTAATTCACCCCTCCACTTT,CASSLVEGNSPLHF
.,TRBJ1-1,.,TRBV5-1,TGCGCCAGCAGCTTGGTTTCGGGGAGAAACACTGAAGCTTTCTTT,CASSLVSGRNTEAFF
.,TRBJ1-1,few,TRBV2,TGTGCCAGCAGTGAAGGGGGGCGAAGAACTGAAGCTTTCTTT,CASSEGGRRTEAFF
TRBD1,TRBJ2-1,.,TRBV29-1,TGCAGCGTTACCTACGGGACAGGGGCTAATGAGCAGTTCTTC,CSVTYGTGANEQFF
.,TRBJ2-5,few,TRBV9,TGTGCCAGCAGCCTTTCCGGGACAAAAGAGACCCAGTACTTC,CASSLSGTKETQYF
TRBD1,TRBJ2-5,.,TRBV6-2/TRBV6-3,TGTGCCAGCAGTACAAGAGACAGGGATCTTGGGGAGACCCAGTACTTC,CASSTRDRDLGETQYF
.,TRBJ2-6,.,TRBV7-2,TGTGCCAGCAGCTCACAGGGGAGGAGGGCCAACGTCCTGACTTTC,CASSSQGRRANVLTF
.,TRBJ1-5,.,TRBV6-1,TGTGCCAGCAGTGAAGCAAGGGGGAGCAATCAGCCCCAGCATTTT,CASSEARGSNQPQHF
TRBD2,TRBJ2-7,.,TRBV2,TGTGCCAGCAGTGAACAGTCTAGCGGATACTACGAGCAGTACTTC,CASSEQSSGYYEQYF
.,TRBJ1-1,.,TRBV14,TGTGCCAGCAGACAGCAAATGAACACTGAAGCTTTCTTT,CASRQQMNTEAFF
.,TRBJ1-2,.,TRBV28,TGTGCCAGCAGCGGGGATCTGGGAAGTTCGGATAACTATGGCTACACCTTC,CASSGDLGSSDNYGYTF
.,TRBJ2-2,.,TRBV30,TGTGCCTGGAGTGTAGACTCCTTAAACACCGGGGAGCTGTTTTTT,CAWSVDSLNTGELFF
TRBD1,TRBJ2-6,.,TRBV4-1,TGCGCCAGCAGCTCTACCCGGGACAGGGCTGATGGGGCCAACGTCCTGACTTTC,CASSSTRDRADGANVLTF
.,TRBJ2-1,.,TRBV7-6,TGTGCCAGCAGCCCAGACAATGAGCAGTTCTTC,CASSPDNEQFF
TRBD1,TRBJ1-2,once,TRBV20-1,TGCAGTGCTAGTTCGACAGGGGGCTATGGCTACACCTTC,CSASSTGGYGYTF
TRBD1,TRBJ1-2,few,TRBV27,TGTGCCAGCACGGCGGCAGGGGGCTACTATGGCTACACCTTC,CASTAAGGYYGYTF
.,TRBJ1-5,.,TRBV6-5,TGTGCCAGCAGTTCCCTTGACAGGCTCAATCAGCCCCAGCATTTT,CASSSLDRLNQPQHF
.,TRBJ1-2,.,TRBV29-1,TGCAGCGTGATCCCCGCGGGGTCCTCGTATGGCTACACCTTC,CSVIPAGSSYGYTF